These T cell receptor beta chains were read from a single sample in a study of shared clonotypes between healthy human individuals. Assay: immunoSEQ multiplex PCR; the TCRdb copy retains only in-frame clones and omits some. The sample includes about 1.5 million clones, 95% to 99% of them seen just once. The sequenced material came from naive CD4+ T cells sorted from blood. These receptors were collected from a man aged 25 to 40 in good health. The CDR3 runs from the conserved cysteine through the conserved F or W. D genes are given only for firm matches. Part of the rows lack a size; the others show once, few, many or a class for expanded clones.

clone_size: -; j_call: TRBJ2-5; d_call: -; v_call: TRBV7-8; cdr3_aa: CASSLPRDRETQYF; cdr3_nt: TGTGCCAGCAGCCTCCCTAGGGATCGAGAGACCCAGTACTTC
clone_size: -; j_call: TRBJ2-3; d_call: -; v_call: TRBV18; cdr3_aa: CASSPRGSGGTDTQYF; cdr3_nt: TGTGCCAGCTCACCAAGAGGCTCGGGGGGCACAGATACGCAGTATTTT
clone_size: -; j_call: TRBJ1-5; d_call: -; v_call: TRBV28; cdr3_aa: CASSFGHQPQHF; cdr3_nt: TGTGCCAGCAGTTTCGGTCATCAGCCCCAGCATTTT
clone_size: -; j_call: TRBJ2-3; d_call: -; v_call: TRBV9; cdr3_aa: CASSVSGTSTDTQYF; cdr3_nt: TGTGCCAGCAGCGTAAGCGGAACTAGCACAGATACGCAGTATTTT
clone_size: -; j_call: TRBJ2-3; d_call: TRBD2; v_call: TRBV10-3; cdr3_aa: CAIRVSGRVDTQYF; cdr3_nt: TGTGCCATCAGGGTTAGCGGGAGAGTAGATACGCAGTATTTT
clone_size: -; j_call: TRBJ2-7; d_call: -; v_call: TRBV9; cdr3_aa: CASSYGRGGYEQYF; cdr3_nt: TGTGCCAGCAGCTACGGCAGGGGGGGCTACGAGCAGTACTTC
clone_size: once; j_call: TRBJ2-5; d_call: TRBD2; v_call: TRBV15; cdr3_aa: CATSRVGLATQETQYF; cdr3_nt: TGTGCCACCAGCAGGGTCGGACTAGCTACCCAAGAGACCCAGTACTTC
clone_size: -; j_call: TRBJ1-2; d_call: -; v_call: TRBV7-2; cdr3_aa: CASSYQVGYGYTF; cdr3_nt: TGTGCCAGCAGCTACCAGGTCGGCTATGGCTACACCTTC
clone_size: -; j_call: TRBJ1-3; d_call: -; v_call: TRBV9; cdr3_aa: CASSVPRDPNSGNTIYF; cdr3_nt: TGTGCCAGCAGCGTCCCCAGGGACCCGAACTCTGGAAACACCATATATTTT
clone_size: -; j_call: TRBJ1-2; d_call: -; v_call: TRBV30; cdr3_aa: CAWSVLGRADYGYTF; cdr3_nt: TGTGCCTGGAGTGTACTCGGCAGGGCCGACTATGGCTACACCTTC
clone_size: -; j_call: TRBJ2-5; d_call: TRBD1; v_call: TRBV5-1; cdr3_aa: CASSIQTGQETQYF; cdr3_nt: TGCGCCAGCAGCATCCAGACAGGGCAAGAGACCCAGTACTTC
clone_size: -; j_call: TRBJ2-2; d_call: -; v_call: TRBV7-9; cdr3_aa: CASSQGVNTGELFF; cdr3_nt: TGTGCCAGCAGTCAGGGCGTTAACACCGGGGAGCTGTTTTTT
clone_size: -; j_call: TRBJ2-6; d_call: -; v_call: TRBV4-3; cdr3_aa: CASSRGVAGANVLTF; cdr3_nt: TGCGCCAGCAGCCGGGGGGTTGCGGGGGCCAACGTCCTGACTTTC
clone_size: -; j_call: TRBJ2-7; d_call: TRBD2; v_call: TRBV5-6; cdr3_aa: CASSFSAGGISYEQYF; cdr3_nt: TGTGCCAGCAGCTTTTCTGCGGGGGGTATCTCCTACGAGCAGTACTTC
clone_size: -; j_call: TRBJ2-3; d_call: TRBD2; v_call: TRBV4-1; cdr3_aa: CASSHTSSLPGLAGSTDTQYF; cdr3_nt: TGCGCCAGCAGCCATACGTCGAGCTTACCGGGACTAGCGGGTAGCACAGATACGCAGTATTTT
clone_size: -; j_call: TRBJ2-3; d_call: -; v_call: TRBV13; cdr3_aa: CASSLRGLDTQYF; cdr3_nt: TGTGCCAGCAGCTTAAGAGGATTGGATACGCAGTATTTT
clone_size: -; j_call: TRBJ2-5; d_call: -; v_call: TRBV7-2; cdr3_aa: CASSFSETQYF; cdr3_nt: TGTGCCAGCAGCTTTTCAGAGACCCAGTACTTC
clone_size: -; j_call: TRBJ2-5; d_call: TRBD1; v_call: TRBV6-6; cdr3_aa: CASSHRGSETQYF; cdr3_nt: TGTGCCAGCAGCCACAGGGGTTCGGAGACCCAGTACTTC
clone_size: -; j_call: TRBJ1-1; d_call: -; v_call: TRBV19; cdr3_aa: CASSPQDRIGHGAFF; cdr3_nt: TGTGCCAGTAGTCCTCAGGACCGGATCGGCCATGGGGCTTTCTTT
clone_size: -; j_call: TRBJ1-1; d_call: -; v_call: TRBV5-4; cdr3_aa: CASSLSKRLNTEAFF; cdr3_nt: TGTGCCAGCAGCTTATCGAAACGGCTGAACACTGAAGCTTTCTTT
clone_size: -; j_call: TRBJ2-7; d_call: -; v_call: TRBV18; cdr3_aa: CASSPEPYEQYF; cdr3_nt: TGTGCCAGCTCACCAGAGCCTTACGAGCAGTACTTC
clone_size: -; j_call: TRBJ2-1; d_call: -; v_call: TRBV5-1; cdr3_aa: CASSLERRGYNEQFF; cdr3_nt: TGCGCCAGCAGCTTGGAACGTCGAGGATACAATGAGCAGTTCTTC
clone_size: -; j_call: TRBJ2-5; d_call: -; v_call: TRBV5-1; cdr3_aa: CASSPALVQETQYF; cdr3_nt: TGCGCCAGCAGTCCAGCGCTGGTTCAAGAGACCCAGTACTTC
clone_size: -; j_call: TRBJ2-1; d_call: TRBD1; v_call: TRBV6-5; cdr3_aa: CASSPPGQGFNEQFF; cdr3_nt: TGTGCCAGCAGCCCCCCGGGACAGGGGTTCAATGAGCAGTTCTTC
clone_size: -; j_call: TRBJ2-3; d_call: TRBD1; v_call: TRBV14; cdr3_aa: CASSQENPPGTGATDTQYF; cdr3_nt: TGTGCCAGCAGCCAAGAGAACCCTCCCGGGACAGGGGCCACAGATACGCAGTATTTT
clone_size: -; j_call: TRBJ2-1; d_call: -; v_call: TRBV27; cdr3_aa: CASTPLWGEQFF; cdr3_nt: TGTGCCAGCACGCCCCTCTGGGGTGAGCAGTTCTTC
clone_size: -; j_call: TRBJ2-1; d_call: -; v_call: TRBV18; cdr3_aa: CASSPRTSGPYNEQFF; cdr3_nt: TGTGCCAGCTCACCCCGCACTAGTGGCCCCTACAATGAGCAGTTCTTC
clone_size: -; j_call: TRBJ2-1; d_call: -; v_call: TRBV9; cdr3_aa: CASSVAPYNEQFF; cdr3_nt: TGTGCCAGCAGCGTAGCTCCCTACAATGAGCAGTTCTTC
clone_size: -; j_call: TRBJ2-7; d_call: TRBD1; v_call: TRBV28; cdr3_aa: CASTQGQVETGDEQYF; cdr3_nt: TGTGCCAGCACCCAAGGACAGGTAGAAACCGGCGACGAGCAGTACTTC
clone_size: -; j_call: TRBJ1-1; d_call: -; v_call: TRBV5-1; cdr3_aa: CASSFRVSGTEAFF; cdr3_nt: TGCGCCAGCAGCTTCAGGGTGAGTGGCACTGAAGCTTTCTTT
clone_size: -; j_call: TRBJ2-3; d_call: TRBD2; v_call: TRBV7-6; cdr3_aa: CASSSQGAGVDTQYF; cdr3_nt: TGTGCCAGCAGCTCCCAGGGAGCGGGAGTGGATACGCAGTATTTT
clone_size: -; j_call: TRBJ1-1; d_call: TRBD1; v_call: TRBV18; cdr3_aa: CASSPTGQGNTEAFF; cdr3_nt: TGTGCCAGCTCACCCACGGGACAGGGGAACACTGAAGCTTTCTTT
clone_size: -; j_call: TRBJ2-7; d_call: TRBD1; v_call: TRBV6-1; cdr3_aa: CAGEQGADYEQYF; cdr3_nt: TGTGCCGGCGAACAGGGGGCAGACTACGAGCAGTACTTC
clone_size: -; j_call: TRBJ2-7; d_call: -; v_call: TRBV5-1; cdr3_aa: CASSSGTGLYEQYF; cdr3_nt: TGCGCCAGCAGCTCCGGCACGGGACTCTACGAGCAGTACTTC
clone_size: -; j_call: TRBJ2-3; d_call: TRBD2; v_call: TRBV27; cdr3_aa: CASRGLAGDTQYF; cdr3_nt: TGTGCCAGCAGGGGACTAGCGGGAGATACGCAGTATTTT
clone_size: -; j_call: TRBJ1-2; d_call: -; v_call: TRBV13; cdr3_aa: CASSPRPDNYGYTF; cdr3_nt: TGTGCCAGCAGCCCTCGCCCGGACAACTATGGCTACACCTTC
clone_size: -; j_call: TRBJ2-3; d_call: TRBD2; v_call: TRBV10-3; cdr3_aa: CAISEPGTTTDTQYF; cdr3_nt: TGTGCCATCAGTGAGCCGGGGACTACCACAGATACGCAGTATTTT
clone_size: -; j_call: TRBJ2-5; d_call: -; v_call: TRBV5-4; cdr3_aa: CASSARGETQYF; cdr3_nt: TGTGCCAGCAGCGCCCGAGGGGAGACCCAGTACTTC
clone_size: -; j_call: TRBJ2-1; d_call: TRBD2; v_call: TRBV9; cdr3_aa: CASSPYSAGVAYNEQFF; cdr3_nt: TGTGCCAGCAGCCCCTATTCTGCGGGAGTAGCCTACAATGAGCAGTTCTTC
clone_size: -; j_call: TRBJ1-1; d_call: TRBD1; v_call: TRBV18; cdr3_aa: CASSPRQGVSEAFF; cdr3_nt: TGTGCCAGCTCACCGCGACAGGGGGTGTCTGAAGCTTTCTTT
clone_size: -; j_call: TRBJ2-7; d_call: -; v_call: TRBV5-6; cdr3_aa: CASSPRQVLYEQYF; cdr3_nt: TGTGCCAGCAGCCCCCGACAGGTACTCTACGAGCAGTACTTC
clone_size: -; j_call: TRBJ2-7; d_call: TRBD2; v_call: TRBV18; cdr3_aa: CASSPLSSGGTYEQYF; cdr3_nt: TGTGCCAGCTCACCATTGAGTAGCGGGGGAACCTACGAGCAGTACTTC
clone_size: -; j_call: TRBJ1-2; d_call: -; v_call: TRBV5-1; cdr3_aa: CASSLIGKNYGYTF; cdr3_nt: TGCGCCAGCAGCTTGATTGGAAAAAACTATGGCTACACCTTC
clone_size: -; j_call: TRBJ2-3; d_call: -; v_call: TRBV10-2; cdr3_aa: CASSDPDNTQYF; cdr3_nt: TGCGCCAGCAGTGATCCGGACAATACGCAGTATTTT
clone_size: -; j_call: TRBJ2-3; d_call: -; v_call: TRBV11-3; cdr3_aa: CASSLGQGTDTQYF; cdr3_nt: TGTGCCAGCAGCTTAGGGCAGGGCACAGATACGCAGTATTTT
clone_size: -; j_call: TRBJ2-3; d_call: -; v_call: TRBV7-3; cdr3_aa: CASSLMVASSTDTQYF; cdr3_nt: TGTGCCAGCAGCTTAATGGTGGCTTCTAGCACAGATACGCAGTATTTT
clone_size: -; j_call: TRBJ2-4; d_call: -; v_call: TRBV18; cdr3_aa: CASSPPGVKNIQYF; cdr3_nt: TGTGCCAGCTCACCGCCAGGGGTAAAAAACATTCAGTACTTC
clone_size: -; j_call: TRBJ2-1; d_call: -; v_call: TRBV7-2; cdr3_aa: CASSLTGGIYNEQFF; cdr3_nt: TGTGCCAGCAGCTTAACTGGGGGAATCTACAATGAGCAGTTCTTC
clone_size: -; j_call: TRBJ2-1; d_call: TRBD2; v_call: TRBV5-1; cdr3_aa: CASSLLPSGSYNEQFF; cdr3_nt: TGCGCCAGCAGCTTGCTGCCTAGCGGGTCCTACAATGAGCAGTTCTTC
clone_size: -; j_call: TRBJ2-2; d_call: -; v_call: TRBV7-3; cdr3_aa: CASSPQEKNTGELFF; cdr3_nt: TGTGCCAGCAGCCCTCAGGAGAAGAACACCGGGGAGCTGTTTTTT
clone_size: -; j_call: TRBJ2-1; d_call: TRBD2; v_call: TRBV11-2; cdr3_aa: CASSLRLAGVGGEQFF; cdr3_nt: TGTGCCAGCAGCTTACGCCTAGCGGGAGTCGGGGGTGAGCAGTTCTTC
clone_size: -; j_call: TRBJ1-1; d_call: -; v_call: TRBV7-2; cdr3_aa: CASSLRARQEKAFF; cdr3_nt: TGTGCCAGCAGCCTAAGAGCCCGACAGGAGAAAGCTTTCTTT
clone_size: -; j_call: TRBJ2-1; d_call: -; v_call: TRBV7-9; cdr3_aa: CASSLASGYNEQFF; cdr3_nt: TGTGCCAGCAGCTTAGCGTCAGGGTACAATGAGCAGTTCTTC
clone_size: -; j_call: TRBJ2-1; d_call: TRBD2; v_call: TRBV18; cdr3_aa: CASSPPGSGRGNEQFF; cdr3_nt: TGTGCCAGCTCACCACCGGGAAGCGGGAGAGGCAATGAGCAGTTCTTC
clone_size: -; j_call: TRBJ1-2; d_call: -; v_call: TRBV2; cdr3_aa: CASSEIRGSPIYGYTF; cdr3_nt: TGTGCCAGCAGTGAAATTCGGGGGAGCCCCATCTATGGCTACACCTTC
clone_size: -; j_call: TRBJ2-2; d_call: -; v_call: TRBV6-5; cdr3_aa: CASSSLTGELFF; cdr3_nt: TGTGCCAGCAGTTCCCTCACCGGGGAGCTGTTTTTT
clone_size: -; j_call: TRBJ2-1; d_call: TRBD1; v_call: TRBV5-4; cdr3_aa: CASSPGQGTYNEQFF; cdr3_nt: TGTGCCAGCAGCCCAGGACAGGGAACCTACAATGAGCAGTTCTTC
clone_size: -; j_call: TRBJ2-7; d_call: -; v_call: TRBV5-4; cdr3_aa: CASSLPKGQSYEQYF; cdr3_nt: TGTGCCAGCAGCCTCCCGAAGGGCCAATCGTACGAGCAGTACTTC
clone_size: -; j_call: TRBJ2-2; d_call: TRBD2; v_call: TRBV9; cdr3_aa: CASSPSGTSGRRAGELFF; cdr3_nt: TGTGCCAGCAGCCCCTCCGGGACTAGCGGGAGAAGGGCCGGGGAGCTGTTTTTT
clone_size: -; j_call: TRBJ2-7; d_call: TRBD1; v_call: TRBV29-1; cdr3_aa: CSVVRRTGASSYEQYF; cdr3_nt: TGCAGCGTTGTGCGGCGGACAGGGGCTAGCTCCTACGAGCAGTACTTC